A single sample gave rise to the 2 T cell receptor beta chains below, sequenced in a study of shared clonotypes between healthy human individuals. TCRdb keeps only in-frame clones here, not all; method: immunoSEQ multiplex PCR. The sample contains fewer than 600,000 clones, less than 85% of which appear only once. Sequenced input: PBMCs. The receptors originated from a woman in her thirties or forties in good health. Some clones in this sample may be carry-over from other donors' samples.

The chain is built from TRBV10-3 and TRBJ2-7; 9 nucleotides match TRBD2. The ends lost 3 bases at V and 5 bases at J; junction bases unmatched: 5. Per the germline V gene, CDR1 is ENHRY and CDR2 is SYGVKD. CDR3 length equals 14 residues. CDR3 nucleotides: TGTGCCATCAGTGACCGGGCTAGCGGGGACGAGCAGTACTTC. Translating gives CAISDRASGDEQYF.

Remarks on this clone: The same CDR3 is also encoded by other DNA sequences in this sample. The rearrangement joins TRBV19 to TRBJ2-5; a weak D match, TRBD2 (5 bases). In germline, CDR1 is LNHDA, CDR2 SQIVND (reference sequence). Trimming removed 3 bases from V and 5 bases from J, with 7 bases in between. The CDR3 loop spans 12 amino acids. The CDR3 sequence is CASSIGGETQYF. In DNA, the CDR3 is TGTGCCAGTAGTATCGGCGGGGAGACCCAGTACTTC.